The source of this T cell receptor beta chain is a study of shared clonotypes between healthy human individuals. Turning to the study itself: In total, the donors were a couple of women and a few men aged 18 to 49. Whole-study results and caveats: Compared with memory subsets, naive subsets generally had larger estimated richness.

In regard to this clone: Its cognate antigen is unknown.

The CDR3 covers 15 residues. Trimming removed 1 base from V and 1 base from J, with 10 bases in between. The germline CDR1 and CDR2 sequences are SGHVS and FQNEAQ. An assay was performed, and its level was deep. Authors' methods: As immunoSEQ supplied junction-only sequences (without quality scores), filtering differed. Using immunoSEQ multiplex PCR, the repertoire was profiled, and TCRdb retains in-frame clones only, with some absent. V and J calls and clone size are as listed in that table; D and trimming were resolved from the DNA. The sample holds more than 2 million clones, 85% to 95% seen once. CD8 cells regarded as naive lacked CD45RO, were positively chosen for CCR7, and omitted terminally differentiated effector memory CD45RA+ cells.

Sequenced input: naive CD8+ T cells sorted from blood. The clonotype originates from a man younger than 35 in good health. This chain joins TRBV7-8 and TRBJ2-5; D unresolved. The CDR3 loop reads CASSLGVGFQETQYF. DNA for the CDR3: TGTGCCAGCAGCTTAGGGGTCGGGTTCCAAGAGACCCAGTACTTC. Complete variable domain (other parts from reference TRBV7-8 and TRBJ2-5): GAGVSQSPRYKVAKRGQDVALRCDPISGHVSLFWYQQALGQGPEFLTYFQNEAQLDKSGLPSDRFFAERPEGSVSTLKIQRTQQEDSAVYLCASSLGVGFQETQYFGPGTRLLVL.